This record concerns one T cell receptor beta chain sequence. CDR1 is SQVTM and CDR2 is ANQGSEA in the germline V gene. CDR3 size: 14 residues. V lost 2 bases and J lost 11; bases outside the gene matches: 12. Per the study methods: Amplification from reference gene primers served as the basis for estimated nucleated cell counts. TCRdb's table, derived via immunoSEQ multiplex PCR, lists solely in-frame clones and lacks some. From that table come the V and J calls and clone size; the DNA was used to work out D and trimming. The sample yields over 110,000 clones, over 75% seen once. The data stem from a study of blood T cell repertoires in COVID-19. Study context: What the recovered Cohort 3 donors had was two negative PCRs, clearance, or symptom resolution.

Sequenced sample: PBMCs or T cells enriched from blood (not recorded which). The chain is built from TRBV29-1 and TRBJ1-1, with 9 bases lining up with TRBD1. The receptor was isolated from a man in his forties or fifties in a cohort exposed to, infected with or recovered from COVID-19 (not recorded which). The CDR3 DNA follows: TGCAGCGTTGAAAATACGATGGGACAGGGTCGGGCTTTCTTT. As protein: CSVENTMGQGRAFF.